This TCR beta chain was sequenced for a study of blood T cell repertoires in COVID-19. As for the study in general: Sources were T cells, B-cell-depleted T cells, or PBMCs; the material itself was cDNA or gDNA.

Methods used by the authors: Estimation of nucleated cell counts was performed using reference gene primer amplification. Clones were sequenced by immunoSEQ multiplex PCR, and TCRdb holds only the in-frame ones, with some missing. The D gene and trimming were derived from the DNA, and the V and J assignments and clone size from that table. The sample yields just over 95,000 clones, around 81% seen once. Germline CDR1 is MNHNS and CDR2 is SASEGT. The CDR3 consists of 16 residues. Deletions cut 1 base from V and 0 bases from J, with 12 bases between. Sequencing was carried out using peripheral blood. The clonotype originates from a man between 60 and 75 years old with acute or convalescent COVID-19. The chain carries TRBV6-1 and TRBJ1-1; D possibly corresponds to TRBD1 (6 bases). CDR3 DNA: TGTGCCAGCAGTGAAGGGAAAGAGGGGGTGAACACTGAAGCTTTCTTT. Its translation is CASSEGKEGVNTEAFF.